This T cell receptor beta chain originates from a study of T cell repertoires in cytomegalovirus infection. Trimming removed 6 bases at V and 0 bases at J, with 12 bases between. Germline V gene lookup returns CDR1 MDHEN and CDR2 SYDVKM. The CDR3 is made up of 14 amino acids. TCRdb re-called the reads through MiXCR, storing one row per CDR3 protein. The data contain more than 400,000 distinct CDR3 sequences, more than 20% of them singletons. The rearrangement uses TRBV28 and TRBJ2-7, with D possibly called TRBD1 or TRBD2 (5 bases each). This clonotype was sampled from a human donor in good health (CMV status not recorded). Some clones in this sample may be carry-over from other donors' samples. The sequenced sample was PBMCs. The CDR3: CASRSTGLSYEQYF. The CDR3 DNA is TGTGCCAGCAGATCTACAGGACTCTCCTACGAGCAGTACTTC.